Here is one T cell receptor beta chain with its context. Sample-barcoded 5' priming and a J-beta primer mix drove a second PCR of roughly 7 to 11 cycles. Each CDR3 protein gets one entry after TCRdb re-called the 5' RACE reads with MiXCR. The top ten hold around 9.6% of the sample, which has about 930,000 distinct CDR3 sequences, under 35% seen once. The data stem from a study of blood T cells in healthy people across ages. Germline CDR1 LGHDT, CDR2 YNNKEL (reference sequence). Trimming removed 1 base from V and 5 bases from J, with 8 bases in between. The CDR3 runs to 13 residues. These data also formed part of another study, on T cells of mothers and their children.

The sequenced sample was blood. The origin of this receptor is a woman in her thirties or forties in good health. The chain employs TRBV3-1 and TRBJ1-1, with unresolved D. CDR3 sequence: CASSQVPRTEAFF. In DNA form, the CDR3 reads TGTGCCAGCAGCCAAGTCCCCCGGACTGAAGCTTTCTTT.